The entry below describes one TCR beta chain. Germline CDR1 and CDR2: MNHEY and SMNVEV (reference sequence). The J segment lost 1 base and the V segment lost 4 bases, leaving 9 bases of the junction unmatched. The CDR3 is 17 amino acids. This sample is part of a study of blood T cell repertoires in COVID-19. In the original processing: Reference gene primer amplification in the assay estimated nucleated cell counts. Some clones are missing from TCRdb's copy, which holds only in-frame ones; the method was immunoSEQ multiplex PCR. V and J calls and clone size are those listed in that table; D and trimming were worked out from the DNA. Of about 170,000 clones detected, around four fifths appear once; the ten largest clones hold 13% to 15%. Recruited during active infection, patients (from Seattle) were subsequently followed longitudinally.

Sequencing used peripheral blood. The sequence came from an older woman with COVID-19, enrolled during active disease. The chain is built from TRBV27 and TRBJ2-1, with 8 bases fitting TRBD2. The DNA of the CDR3 is TGTGCCAGCAGTTCTACCCTACTAGCGGAATCCTACAATGAGCAGTTCTTC. Translation gives CASSSTLLAESYNEQFF.